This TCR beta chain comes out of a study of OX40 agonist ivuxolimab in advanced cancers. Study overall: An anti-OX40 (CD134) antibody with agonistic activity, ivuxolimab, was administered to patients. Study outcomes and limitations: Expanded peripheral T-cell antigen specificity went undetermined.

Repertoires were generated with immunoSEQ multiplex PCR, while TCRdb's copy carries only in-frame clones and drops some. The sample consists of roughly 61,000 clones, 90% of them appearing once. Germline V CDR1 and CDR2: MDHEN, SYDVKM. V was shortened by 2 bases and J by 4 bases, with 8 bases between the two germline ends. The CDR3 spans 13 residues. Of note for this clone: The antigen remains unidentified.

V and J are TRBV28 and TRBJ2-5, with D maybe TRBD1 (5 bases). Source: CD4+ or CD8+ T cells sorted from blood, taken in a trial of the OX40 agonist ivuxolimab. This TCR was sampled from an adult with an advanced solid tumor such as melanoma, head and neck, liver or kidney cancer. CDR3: CASSLGQGETQYF. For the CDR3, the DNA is TGTGCCAGCAGTTTAGGGCAGGGAGAGACCCAGTACTTC.